This T cell receptor beta chain was sequenced for a study of T cell responses to AZD1222 COVID-19 vaccine. Regarding the study as a whole: Seropositive status at baseline applied to only a handful of AZD1222 recipients. Females outnumbered males among donors, who were mostly white British; clonal diversity was possibly underestimated. Repertoires were obtained only post-peak T cell response.

Assay: immunoSEQ multiplex PCR; the TCRdb copy retains only in-frame clones and omits some. The sample has 100,000 to 150,000 clones; 92% are singletons. Note on this clone: As yet, its antigen is unknown.

V gave up 5 bases and J gave up 0 bases, with 6 bases separating them. The CDR3 consists of 13 residues. Germline CDR1 and CDR2: SEHNR and FQNEAQ (reference sequence). Some second doses came at about 4 weeks and others at about 12 weeks; these were pooled. The origin of this receptor is an adult who received the AZD1222 COVID-19 vaccine. The chain employs TRBV7-9 and TRBJ2-3; no clear D gene. The sample in question was peripheral blood, obtained 28 days after the second AZD1222 dose. The CDR3 DNA reads TGTGCCAGCAGCGACACTAGCACAGATACGCAGTATTTT. Translated: CASSDTSTDTQYF.